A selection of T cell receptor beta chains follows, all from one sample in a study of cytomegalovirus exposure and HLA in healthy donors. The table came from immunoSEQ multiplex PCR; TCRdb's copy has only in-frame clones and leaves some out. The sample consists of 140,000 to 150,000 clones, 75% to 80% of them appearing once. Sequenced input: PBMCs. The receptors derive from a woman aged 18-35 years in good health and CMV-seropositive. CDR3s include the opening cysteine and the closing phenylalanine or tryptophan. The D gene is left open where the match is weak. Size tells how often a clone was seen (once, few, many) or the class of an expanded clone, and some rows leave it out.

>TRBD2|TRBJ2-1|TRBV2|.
TGTGCCAGCAGCGCGGGACTAGCGGCTTACAATGAGCAGTTCTTC
CASSAGLAAYNEQFF
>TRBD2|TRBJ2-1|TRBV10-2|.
TGCGCCAGCAGCAAAAGCGGGGGGCCATACAATGAGCAGTTCTTC
CASSKSGGPYNEQFF
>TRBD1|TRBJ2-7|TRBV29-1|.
TGCAGCACCTGGGACAGCTACGAGCAGTACTTC
CSTWDSYEQYF
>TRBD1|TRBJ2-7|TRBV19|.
TGTGCCAGTAGTATAGACCCGACAGGGGCAGGGGAGCAGTACTTC
CASSIDPTGAGEQYF
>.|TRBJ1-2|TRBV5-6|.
TGTGCCAGCAGCTTGGGGAACTTAGACAGCCCTAGGGGCTACACCTTC
CASSLGNLDSPRGYTF
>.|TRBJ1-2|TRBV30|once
TGTGCCTGGGGATCAGGGCCCTATGGCTACACCTTC
CAWGSGPYGYTF
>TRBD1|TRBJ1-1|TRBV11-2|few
TGTGCCAGCAGCTTAGCAGGGGGGGAAGCTTTCTTT
CASSLAGGEAFF
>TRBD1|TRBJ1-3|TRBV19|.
TGTGCCAGTAGCGGGACAGGGCGAAGCTCTGGAAACACCATATATTTT
CASSGTGRSSGNTIYF
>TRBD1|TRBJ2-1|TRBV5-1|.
TGCGCCAGCAGCAAGAGGGACAGGGGCTCCTACAATGAGCAGTTCTTC
CASSKRDRGSYNEQFF
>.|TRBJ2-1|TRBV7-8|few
TGTGCCAGCAGCCCCCGTTCTGAGCAGTTCTTC
CASSPRSEQFF
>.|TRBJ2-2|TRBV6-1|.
TGTGCCAGCAAGGAGGTAGTTAACACCGGGGAGCTGTTTTTT
CASKEVVNTGELFF
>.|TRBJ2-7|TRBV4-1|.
TGCGCCAGCAGCCCCCACGGGACAAGAGACGAGCAGTACTTC
CASSPHGTRDEQYF
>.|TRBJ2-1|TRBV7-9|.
TGTGCCAGCAGCTCCACCCTGGGGGGTAGCTACAATGAGCAGTTCTTC
CASSSTLGGSYNEQFF
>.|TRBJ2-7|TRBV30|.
TGTGCCTGGTCCCGAGACAGCTCCTACGAGCAGTACTTC
CAWSRDSSYEQYF
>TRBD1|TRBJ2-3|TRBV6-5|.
TGTGCCAGCAGCACTGACAGGGGGTTCACAGATACGCAGTATTTT
CASSTDRGFTDTQYF
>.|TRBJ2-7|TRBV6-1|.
TGTGCCAGCAACCCTCGGGGCCTAGCGTTCCACGAGCAGTACTTC
CASNPRGLAFHEQYF
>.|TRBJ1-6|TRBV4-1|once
TGCGCCAGCAGCCAAAGCGAAGTGGGTCTTTCACCCCTCCACTTT
CASSQSEVGLSPLHF
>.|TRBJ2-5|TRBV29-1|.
TGCAGCGTTAGACAGGTACAAGAGACCCAGTACTTC
CSVRQVQETQYF
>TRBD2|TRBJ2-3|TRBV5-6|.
TGTGCCAGCAGTGGGGCAGCGGGGGGCCCCACAGATACGCAGTATTTT
CASSGAAGGPTDTQYF
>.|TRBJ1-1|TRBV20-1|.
TGCAGTGCTAGATTGGGCCCTGAAGCTTTCTTT
CSARLGPEAFF
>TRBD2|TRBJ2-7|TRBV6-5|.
TGTGCCAGCAGTTCAGAGCGGGGGTACGACGAGCAGTACTTC
CASSSERGYDEQYF
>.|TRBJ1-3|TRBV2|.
TGTGCCAGCAGTGAGGGCAGGGGCTCTGGAAACACCATATATTTT
CASSEGRGSGNTIYF
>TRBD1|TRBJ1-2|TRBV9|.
TGTGCCAGCAGCGTCGACAGGGAAGGCTACACCTTC
CASSVDREGYTF
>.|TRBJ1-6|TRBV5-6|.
TGTGCCAGCAGCTTGGATGTACAAGCCTATAATTCACCCCTCCACTTT
CASSLDVQAYNSPLHF
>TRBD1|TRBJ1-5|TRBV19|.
TGTGCCAGTAGTATAATTACAGGGGGCGCGGGCAATCAGCCCCAGCATTTT
CASSIITGGAGNQPQHF
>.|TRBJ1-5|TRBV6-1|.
TGTGCCAGCAGTGCCCTTAGTGGGCAGGGCCAGGTCCGGGAGGGGGCCCAGCATTTT
CASSALSGQGQVREGAQHF
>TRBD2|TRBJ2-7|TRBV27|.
TGTGCCAGCAGTTTCAAGGGCGGGGGTATCTCCTACGAGCAGTACTTC
CASSFKGGGISYEQYF
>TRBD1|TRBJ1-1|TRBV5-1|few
TGCGCCAGCAGCTTGGCGGGTTTAGGACAGGGAAGCACTGAAGCTTTCTTT
CASSLAGLGQGSTEAFF
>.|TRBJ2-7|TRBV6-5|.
TGTGCCAGCAGTTACTCCCTCGGGGTATCCTACGAGCAGTACTTC
CASSYSLGVSYEQYF
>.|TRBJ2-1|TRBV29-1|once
TGTTTGGGGGCCCGAAACAATGAGCAGTTCTTC
CLGARNNEQFF
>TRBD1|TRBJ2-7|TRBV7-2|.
TGTGCCAGCAGCTTAGGTTCAGGGGGCGCATCCTACGAGCAGTACTTC
CASSLGSGGASYEQYF
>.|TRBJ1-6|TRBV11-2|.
TGTGCCAGCAGCTTAGCCAGGGCGTGGAATTCACCCCTCCACTTT
CASSLARAWNSPLHF
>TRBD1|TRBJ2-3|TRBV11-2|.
TGTGCCAGCAGCCCAGGACAGGGTGGGTCAGATACGCAGTATTTT
CASSPGQGGSDTQYF
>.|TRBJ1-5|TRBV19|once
TGTGCCAGTAACCCCCCCCAGGGAGGGATTGGCAATCAGCCCCAGCATTTT
CASNPPQGGIGNQPQHF
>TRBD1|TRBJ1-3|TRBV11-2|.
TGTGCCAGCGGCCGGGACAGGGGCTCTGGAAACACCATATATTTT
CASGRDRGSGNTIYF
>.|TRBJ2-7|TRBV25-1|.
TGTGCCAGCAGTGAATCCGGAGAGAGATACGAGCAGTACTTC
CASSESGERYEQYF
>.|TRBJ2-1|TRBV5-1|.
TGCGCCAGCAGCCGTGATAAGAGCTCCTACAATGAGCAGTTCTTC
CASSRDKSSYNEQFF
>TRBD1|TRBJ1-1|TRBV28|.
TGTGCCAGCAGTCCCTTTGAGGGGGCGCGAGACGCTGAAGCTTTCTTT
CASSPFEGARDAEAFF
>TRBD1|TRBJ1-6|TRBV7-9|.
TGTGCCAGCAGTTTCCCGACAGGGGAATCACCCCTCCACTTT
CASSFPTGESPLHF
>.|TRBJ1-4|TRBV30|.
TGTGCCTGGAGTTCGGGGAGTCCTGAAAAACTGTTTTTT
CAWSSGSPEKLFF
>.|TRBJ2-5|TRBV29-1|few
TGCAGCGTTGAGGGGCGCGGAGAGACCCAGTACTTC
CSVEGRGETQYF
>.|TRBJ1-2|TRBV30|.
TGTGCCCGAAGGAGACTGGATGGCTACACCTTC
CARRRLDGYTF
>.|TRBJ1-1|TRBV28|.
TGTGCCAGCAGTGTGGGACACTTCCGAATTGAAGCTTTCTTT
CASSVGHFRIEAFF
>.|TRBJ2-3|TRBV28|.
TGTGCCAGCAGTTTGGCGGGGGCCACAGATACGCAGTATTTT
CASSLAGATDTQYF